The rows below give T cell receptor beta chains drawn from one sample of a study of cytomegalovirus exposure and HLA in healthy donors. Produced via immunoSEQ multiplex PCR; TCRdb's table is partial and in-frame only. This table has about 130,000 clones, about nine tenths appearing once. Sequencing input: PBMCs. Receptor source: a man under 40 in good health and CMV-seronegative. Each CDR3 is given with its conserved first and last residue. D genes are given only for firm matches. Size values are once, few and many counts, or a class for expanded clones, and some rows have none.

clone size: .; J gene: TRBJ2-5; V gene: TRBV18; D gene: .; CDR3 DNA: TGTGCCAGCTCACTACCTTCCCGAACTACACCCCAAGAGACCCAGTACTTC; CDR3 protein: CASSLPSRTTPQETQYF
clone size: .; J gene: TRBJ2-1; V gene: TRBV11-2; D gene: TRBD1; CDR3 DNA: TGTGCCAGCAGCTTAACAGGGGGTTGGCATGAGCAGTTCTTC; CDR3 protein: CASSLTGGWHEQFF
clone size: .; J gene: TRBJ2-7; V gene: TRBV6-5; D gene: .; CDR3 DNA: TGTGCCAGCAGTTACCCGCCGCTAGCCGCTCCCTACGAGCAGTACTTC; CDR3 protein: CASSYPPLAAPYEQYF
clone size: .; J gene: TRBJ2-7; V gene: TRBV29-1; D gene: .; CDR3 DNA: TGCAGCGTTGGGCCATCTGGCGGCTACGAGCAGTACTTC; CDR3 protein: CSVGPSGGYEQYF
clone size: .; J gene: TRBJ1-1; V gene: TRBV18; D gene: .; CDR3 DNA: TGTGCCAGCTCACCATGGGGGGGCACTGAAGCTTTCTTT; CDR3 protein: CASSPWGGTEAFF
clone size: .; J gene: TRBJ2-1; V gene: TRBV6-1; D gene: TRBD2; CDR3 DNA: TGTGCCAGCAGTGAAGCGGTCACTAGCGGGAGGGCATACAGTTACAATGAGCAGTTCTTC; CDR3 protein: CASSEAVTSGRAYSYNEQFF
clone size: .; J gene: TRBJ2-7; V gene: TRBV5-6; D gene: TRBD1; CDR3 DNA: TGTGCCAGCAGCTATTCATCCGGGACAGGGTGGGGCGAGCAGTACTTC; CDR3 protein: CASSYSSGTGWGEQYF
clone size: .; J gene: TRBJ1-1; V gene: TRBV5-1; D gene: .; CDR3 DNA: TGCGCCAGCAGCCCAGGGGACCGAGACACTGAAGCTTTCTTT; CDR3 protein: CASSPGDRDTEAFF
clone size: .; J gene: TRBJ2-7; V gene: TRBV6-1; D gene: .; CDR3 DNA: TGTGCCAGCAGAAGGGGGGGGGCTTCGGACGAGCAGTACTTC; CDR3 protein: CASRRGGASDEQYF
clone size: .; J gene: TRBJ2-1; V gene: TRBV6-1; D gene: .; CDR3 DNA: TGTGCCAGCAGTGATTCCCGTGGGGGCGATGAGCAGTTCTTC; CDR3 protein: CASSDSRGGDEQFF
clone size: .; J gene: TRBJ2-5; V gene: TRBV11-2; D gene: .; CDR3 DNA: TGTGCCAGCAGCTTATGGGGAGCGGTAGAGACCCAGTACTTC; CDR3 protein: CASSLWGAVETQYF
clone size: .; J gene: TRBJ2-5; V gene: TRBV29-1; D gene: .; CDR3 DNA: TGCAGCGTTGTAGGGGGTGAGACCCAGTACTTC; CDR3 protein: CSVVGGETQYF
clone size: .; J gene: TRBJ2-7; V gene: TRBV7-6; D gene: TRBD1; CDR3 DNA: TGTGCCAGCAGCCCGTCGACAGGGAGTCGTCGGGAGCAGTACTTC; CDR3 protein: CASSPSTGSRREQYF
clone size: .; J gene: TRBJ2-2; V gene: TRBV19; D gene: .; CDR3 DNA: TGTGCCAGTAGTATAGGCAGGGGTACTAACGGGGAGCTGTTTTTT; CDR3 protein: CASSIGRGTNGELFF
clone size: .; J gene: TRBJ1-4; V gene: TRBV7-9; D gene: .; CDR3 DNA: TGTGCCAGCAGCTTTGGGGGGGAACCAAGTGAAAAACTGTTTTTT; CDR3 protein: CASSFGGEPSEKLFF
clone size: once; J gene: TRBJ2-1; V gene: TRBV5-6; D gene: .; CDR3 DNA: TGTGCCAGCAGCTCCGGAGGTCTCAATGAGCAGTTCTTC; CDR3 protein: CASSSGGLNEQFF
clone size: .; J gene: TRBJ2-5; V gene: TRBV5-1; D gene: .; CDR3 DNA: TGCGCCAGCAGCTTTAGGTTTGGGGGCGGAGAGACCCAGTACTTC; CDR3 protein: CASSFRFGGGETQYF
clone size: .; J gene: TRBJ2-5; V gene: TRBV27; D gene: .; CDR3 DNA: TGTGCCAGCAGTTTATCTTCAGGGGTAAATCAAGAGACCCAGTACTTC; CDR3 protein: CASSLSSGVNQETQYF
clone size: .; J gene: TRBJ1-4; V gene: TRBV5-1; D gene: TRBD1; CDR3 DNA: TGCGCCAGCAGCTCAACCGGGACAGGGAGGGAAAAACTGTTTTTT; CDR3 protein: CASSSTGTGREKLFF
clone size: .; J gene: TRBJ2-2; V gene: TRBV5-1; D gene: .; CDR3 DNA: TGCGCCAGCAGCTTGGCCCTAGCGTCCTACACCGGGGAGCTGTTTTTT; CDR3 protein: CASSLALASYTGELFF
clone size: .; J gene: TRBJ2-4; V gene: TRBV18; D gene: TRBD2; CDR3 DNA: TGTGCCAGCTCAATAGGACTAGCGGGATCTCAAGGGGGCATTCAGTACTTC; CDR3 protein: CASSIGLAGSQGGIQYF
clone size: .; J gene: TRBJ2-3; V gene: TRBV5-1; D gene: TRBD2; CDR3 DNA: TGCGCCAGCAGCTTCGGTAGCGGGAGGCTTACCACAGATACGCAGTATTTT; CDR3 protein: CASSFGSGRLTTDTQYF
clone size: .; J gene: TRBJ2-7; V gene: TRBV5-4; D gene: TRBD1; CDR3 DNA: TGTGCCAGCAGCACAAAGACAGGGGGCGGTGTCTACGAGCAGTACTTC; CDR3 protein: CASSTKTGGGVYEQYF
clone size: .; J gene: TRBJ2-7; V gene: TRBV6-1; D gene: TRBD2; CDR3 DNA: TGTGCCAGCAGTGAGTTAGCGGGGGCCTACGAGCAGTACTTC; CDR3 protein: CASSELAGAYEQYF
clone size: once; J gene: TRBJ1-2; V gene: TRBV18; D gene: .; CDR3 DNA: TGTGCCAGCTCACCCGAGAGACAGGTCTACACCTTC; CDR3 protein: CASSPERQVYTF
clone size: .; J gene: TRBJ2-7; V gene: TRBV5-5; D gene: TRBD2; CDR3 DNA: TGTGCCAGCAGCTTGGCACTAGCGATCGGCTACGAGCAGTACTTC; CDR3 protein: CASSLALAIGYEQYF
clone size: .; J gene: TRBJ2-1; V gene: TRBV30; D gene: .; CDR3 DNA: TGTGCCTGGAGAGATTACAGACAGTCCCCTGAGCAGTTCTTC; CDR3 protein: CAWRDYRQSPEQFF
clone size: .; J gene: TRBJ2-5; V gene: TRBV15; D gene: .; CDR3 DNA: TGTGCCACCAGCAGACATCCCCAAGAGACCCAGTACTTC; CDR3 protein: CATSRHPQETQYF
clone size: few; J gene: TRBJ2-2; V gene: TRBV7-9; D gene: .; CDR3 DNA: TGTGCCAGCAGCATTTTCAGGGACACCGGGGAGCTGTTTTTT; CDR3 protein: CASSIFRDTGELFF
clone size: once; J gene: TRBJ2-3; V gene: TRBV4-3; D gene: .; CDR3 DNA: TGCGCCAGCAGCCAAGATCGGAGTCGGGTTAATACGCAGTATTTT; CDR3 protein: CASSQDRSRVNTQYF
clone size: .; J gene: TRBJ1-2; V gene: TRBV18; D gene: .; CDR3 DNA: TGTGCCAGCTCCCCGAGTGTGACGGGGGGACGGGGCTACACCTTC; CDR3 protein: CASSPSVTGGRGYTF
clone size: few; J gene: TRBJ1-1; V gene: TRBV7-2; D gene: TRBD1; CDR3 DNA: TGTGCCAGCAGCAGATCCGGGACAGGGTTGCGAGCTTTCTTT; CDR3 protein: CASSRSGTGLRAFF
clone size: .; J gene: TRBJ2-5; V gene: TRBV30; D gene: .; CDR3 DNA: TGTGCCTGGAGTTCCGCGAGGGCCGAAGAGACCCAGTACTTC; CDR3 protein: CAWSSARAEETQYF
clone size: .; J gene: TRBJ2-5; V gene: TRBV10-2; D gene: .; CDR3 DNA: TGCGCCAGCAGTGGACAGCGCCAAGAGACCCAGTACTTC; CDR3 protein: CASSGQRQETQYF
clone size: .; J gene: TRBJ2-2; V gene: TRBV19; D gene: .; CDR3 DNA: TGTGCCAGTAGTTCCCGGGACGGGACTCCCCCCGAGGAGCTGTTTTTT; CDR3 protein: CASSSRDGTPPEELFF
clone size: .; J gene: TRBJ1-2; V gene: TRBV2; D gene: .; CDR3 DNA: TGTGCCAGCAGTAACCTCGGGGGGGCGAACTATGGCTACACCTTC; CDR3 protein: CASSNLGGANYGYTF
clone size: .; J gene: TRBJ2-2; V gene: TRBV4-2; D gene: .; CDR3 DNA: TGTGCCAGCAGCCAAGATTTGACTACTTCCGGGGAGCTGTTTTTT; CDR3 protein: CASSQDLTTSGELFF
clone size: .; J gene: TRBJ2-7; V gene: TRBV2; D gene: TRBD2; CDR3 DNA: TGTGCCAGCACCCAGGCTAGCGGGAGCTACGAGCAGTACTTC; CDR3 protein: CASTQASGSYEQYF
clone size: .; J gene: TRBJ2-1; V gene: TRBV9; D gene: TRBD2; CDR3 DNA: TGTGCCAGCAGCGCCCAATATAGCGGGATTTTCTACAATGAGCAGTTCTTC; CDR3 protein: CASSAQYSGIFYNEQFF
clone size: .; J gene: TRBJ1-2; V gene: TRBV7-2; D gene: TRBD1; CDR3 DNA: TGTGCCAGCAGCACACGACAGGGGGGCGATGGCTACACCTTC; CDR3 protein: CASSTRQGGDGYTF
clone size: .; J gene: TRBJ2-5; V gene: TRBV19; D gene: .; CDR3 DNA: TGTGCCAGTAGCTCCGGACTGCAAGAGACCCAGTACTTC; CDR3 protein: CASSSGLQETQYF
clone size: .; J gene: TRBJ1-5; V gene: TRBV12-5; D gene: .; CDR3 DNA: TGTGCTCCACAATCGGGGCAGCCCCAGCATTTT; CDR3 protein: CAPQSGQPQHF
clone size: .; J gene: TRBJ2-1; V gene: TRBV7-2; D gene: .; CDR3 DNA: TGTGCCAGCAGCCAGTTTAGCGGAATTTCCGGGGGTGAGCAGTTCTTC; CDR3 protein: CASSQFSGISGGEQFF
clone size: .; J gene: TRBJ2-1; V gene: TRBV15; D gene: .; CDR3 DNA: TGTGCCACCAGCAGTACTCTAGTGACTCGGCAGTTCTTC; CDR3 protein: CATSSTLVTRQFF
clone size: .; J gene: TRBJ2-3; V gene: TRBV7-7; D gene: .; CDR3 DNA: TGTGCCAGCAGCTTAGAGGGGGTGACAGATACGCAGTATTTT; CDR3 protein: CASSLEGVTDTQYF
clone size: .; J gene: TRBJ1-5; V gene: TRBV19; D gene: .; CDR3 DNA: TGTGCCAGTAGTATAAGCATCTCCCTTGATCAGCCCCAGCATTTT; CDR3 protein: CASSISISLDQPQHF
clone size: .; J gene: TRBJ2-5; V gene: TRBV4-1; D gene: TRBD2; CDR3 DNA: TGCGCCAGCAGCCAAGGTTGGGGGAGGGATTCGGAGACCCAGTACTTC; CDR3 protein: CASSQGWGRDSETQYF
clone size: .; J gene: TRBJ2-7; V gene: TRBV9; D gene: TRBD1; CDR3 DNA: TGTGCCAGCAGCGTAGACGGGACAGGGGGAATCGAGCAGTACTTC; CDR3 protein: CASSVDGTGGIEQYF
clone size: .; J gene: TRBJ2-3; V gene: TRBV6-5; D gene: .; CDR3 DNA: TGTGCCAGCAGTTCGACTTGGAGAGATCAGGGAGATACGCAGTATTTT; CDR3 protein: CASSSTWRDQGDTQYF
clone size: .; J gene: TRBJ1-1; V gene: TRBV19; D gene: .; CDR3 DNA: TGTGCCAGTAGTATAGGTCCGACAGGAGAAGCTTTCTTT; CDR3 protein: CASSIGPTGEAFF
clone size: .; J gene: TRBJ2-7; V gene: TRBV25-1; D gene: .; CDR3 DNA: TGTGCCAGCACGGCCGACAGCTACGAGCAGTACTTC; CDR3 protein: CASTADSYEQYF
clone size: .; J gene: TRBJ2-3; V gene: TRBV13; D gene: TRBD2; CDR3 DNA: TGTGCCAGCAGCTTAGGGTTCGGGCTAGCGGGTTTCACAGATACGCAGTATTTT; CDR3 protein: CASSLGFGLAGFTDTQYF
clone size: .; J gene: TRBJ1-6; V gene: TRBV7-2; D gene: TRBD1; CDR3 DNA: TGTGCCAGCAGCCTTCGAGGACAGGGAGGGGATTCACCCCTCCACTTT; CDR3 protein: CASSLRGQGGDSPLHF
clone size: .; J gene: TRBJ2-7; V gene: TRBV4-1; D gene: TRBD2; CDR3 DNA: TGCGCCAGCAGCCAAAGACTAGCGGGAGTTATATCCGTGCAGTACTTC; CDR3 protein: CASSQRLAGVISVQYF
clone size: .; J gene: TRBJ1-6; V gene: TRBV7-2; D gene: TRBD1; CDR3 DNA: TGTGCCAGCAGGGGGACAGGGGAAAGCTATAATTCACCCCTCCACTTT; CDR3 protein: CASRGTGESYNSPLHF
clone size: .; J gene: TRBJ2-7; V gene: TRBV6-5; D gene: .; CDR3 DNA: TGTGCCACCGGGACAAGCCCTAATTACGAGCAGTACTTC; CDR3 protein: CATGTSPNYEQYF
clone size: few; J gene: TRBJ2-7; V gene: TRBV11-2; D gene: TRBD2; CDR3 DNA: TGTGCCAGCAGCCGCGTGGCGGGGGACTTCTACGAGCAGTACTTC; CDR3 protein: CASSRVAGDFYEQYF
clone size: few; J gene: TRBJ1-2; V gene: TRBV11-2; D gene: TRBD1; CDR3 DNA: TGTGCCAGCAGCCCAGGGGGGTATGGCTACACCTTC; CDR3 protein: CASSPGGYGYTF
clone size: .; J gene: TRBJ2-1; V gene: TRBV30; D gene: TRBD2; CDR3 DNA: TGTGCCTGGAGTGTACTAGCGGGCCAAACCGGGGAGCAGTTCTTC; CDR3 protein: CAWSVLAGQTGEQFF
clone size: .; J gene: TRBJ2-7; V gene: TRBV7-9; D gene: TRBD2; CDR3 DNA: TGTGCCAGCACTGAAGCGGGAAAAAGCTCCTACGAGCAGTACTTC; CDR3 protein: CASTEAGKSSYEQYF